These 8 T cell receptor beta chains originate from one sample sequenced in a study of cytomegalovirus exposure and HLA in healthy donors. Vbeta (60) and Jbeta (13) primers were used in the PCR. TCRdb's copy holds only in-frame clones and misses some; the assay was immunoSEQ multiplex PCR. The table shows 250,000 to 350,000 clones, with 75% to 90% occurring only once. The source material was PBMCs. The receptors stem from a man aged 40-49 years in good health and CMV-seropositive.

This rearrangement joins TRBV28 to TRBJ1-5, with no clear D. V shed 7 bases and J shed 0 bases, with 16 bases lying between them. The germline V gene encodes CDR1 MDHEN and CDR2 SYDVKM. The CDR3 length is 16 residues. The CDR3 spells CASKNAGSYSNQPQHF. For the CDR3, the DNA is TGTGCCAGCAAAAACGCCGGTAGCTATAGCAATCAGCCCCAGCATTTT.

This clone showed up just once. The chain couples TRBV2 to TRBJ2-3; 14 bases fit TRBD2. Germline V gene sequence: CDR1 SNHLY, CDR2 FYNNEI. J lost 5 bases, V lost 6 bases, and 4 bases had no gene match. This CDR3 contains 15 residues. The CDR3 DNA follows: TGTGCCAGCAGGGACGGACTAGCGGGAGGAGATACGCAGTATTTT. It codes for CASRDGLAGGDTQYF.

This clone was observed a few times. The chain combines TRBV4-1 with TRBJ1-2; 7 nucleotides agree with TRBD1. Trimming took 2 bases from V and 3 from J; bases not matched to a gene: 12. Germline CDR1 reads MGHRA; CDR2 reads YSYEKL. This CDR3 is 17 amino acids long. The CDR3 DNA reads as TGCGCCAGCAGCCAACCTCCTACCCCTGACAGGGACTATGGCTACACCTTC. Amino acid sequence: CASSQPPTPDRDYGYTF.

With regard to this clone: Other nucleotide sequences in the sample specify the same CDR3. The chain couples TRBV27 to TRBJ2-7; the D gene is possibly TRBD2 (5 bases). The CDR3 covers 15 residues. Trimming left V 1 base short and J 4 bases short, with 14 bases between. Germline V gene data show CDR1 as MNHEY and CDR2 as SMNVEV (reference sequence). The CDR3 sequence: CASSLWASGPYEQYF. For the CDR3, the DNA is TGTGCCAGCAGTTTATGGGCCAGCGGCCCTTACGAGCAGTACTTC.

The chain employs TRBV13 and TRBJ2-7; D perhaps matches TRBD2 (6 bases). The CDR3 sequence is 16 residues long. V gave up 1 base and J gave up 4 bases, with 17 bases separating them. The germline V gene has CDR1 PRHDT and CDR2 FYEKMQ (reference sequence). Written as DNA, the CDR3 is TGTGCCAGCAGCTTAGTCTCGGGAGAGAAGCCTTACGAGCAGTACTTC. Translation gives CASSLVSGEKPYEQYF.

This rearrangement joins TRBV5-1 to TRBJ2-7; 8 bases fit TRBD1. This CDR3 spans 14 amino acids. Looked up from germline, CDR1 is SGHRS and CDR2 is YFSETQ. J was trimmed by 2 bases and V by 3 bases; bases with no gene match: 4. CDR3 loop: CASSSTGDTYEQYF. The CDR3 bases are TGCGCCAGCAGCTCGACAGGGGACACCTACGAGCAGTACTTC. The full variable domain, rest sourced from reference TRBV5-1 and TRBJ2-7, is KAGVTQTPRYLIKTRGQQVTLSCSPISGHRSVSWYQQTPGQGLQFLFEYFSETQRNKGNFPGRFSGRQFSNSRSEMNVSTLELGDSALYLCASSSTGDTYEQYFGPGTRLTVT.

The rearrangement uses TRBV23-1 and TRBJ2-7; TRBD1 matches at 9 bases. TRBV23-1 is filed as an ORF, its function uncertain. The ends lost 0 bases at V and 1 base at J; junction bases unmatched: 4. The CDR3 runs to 16 residues. The CDR3 nucleotides read TGCGCCAGCAGTCAATCCGGGACAGGGAGTTCCTACGAGCAGTACTTC. It codes for CASSQSGTGSSYEQYF.

The chain recombines TRBV2 with TRBJ2-1, with TRBD1 as a possible D gene (5 bases). This CDR3 is 17 amino acids long. CDR1 is SNHLY and CDR2 is FYNNEI in the germline V gene. The V end lost 2 bases, the J end lost 0 bases, and 14 bases lay between the germline ends. Written as DNA, the CDR3 is TGTGCCAGCAGTGAAATGGGTAGGGGCCCCTCCTACAATGAGCAGTTCTTC. Encoded protein: CASSEMGRGPSYNEQFF. Filled out from reference TRBV2 and TRBJ2-1, the complete variable domain reads EPEVTQTPSHQVTQMGQEVILRCVPISNHLYFYWYRQILGQKVEFLVSFYNNEISEKSEIFDDQFSVERPDGSNFTLKIRSTKLEDSAMYFCASSEMGRGPSYNEQFFGPGTRLTVL.